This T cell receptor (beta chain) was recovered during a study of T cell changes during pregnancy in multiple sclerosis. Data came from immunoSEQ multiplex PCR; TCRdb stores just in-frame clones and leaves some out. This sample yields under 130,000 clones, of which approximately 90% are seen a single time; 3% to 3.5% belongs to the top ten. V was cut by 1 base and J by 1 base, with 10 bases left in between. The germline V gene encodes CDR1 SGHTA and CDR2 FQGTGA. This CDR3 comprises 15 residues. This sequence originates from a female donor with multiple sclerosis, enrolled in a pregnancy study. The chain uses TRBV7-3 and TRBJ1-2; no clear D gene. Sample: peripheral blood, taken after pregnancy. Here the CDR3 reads CASSLRAGGNYGYTF. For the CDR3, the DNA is TGTGCCAGCAGCTTAAGGGCCGGAGGTAACTATGGCTACACCTTC.